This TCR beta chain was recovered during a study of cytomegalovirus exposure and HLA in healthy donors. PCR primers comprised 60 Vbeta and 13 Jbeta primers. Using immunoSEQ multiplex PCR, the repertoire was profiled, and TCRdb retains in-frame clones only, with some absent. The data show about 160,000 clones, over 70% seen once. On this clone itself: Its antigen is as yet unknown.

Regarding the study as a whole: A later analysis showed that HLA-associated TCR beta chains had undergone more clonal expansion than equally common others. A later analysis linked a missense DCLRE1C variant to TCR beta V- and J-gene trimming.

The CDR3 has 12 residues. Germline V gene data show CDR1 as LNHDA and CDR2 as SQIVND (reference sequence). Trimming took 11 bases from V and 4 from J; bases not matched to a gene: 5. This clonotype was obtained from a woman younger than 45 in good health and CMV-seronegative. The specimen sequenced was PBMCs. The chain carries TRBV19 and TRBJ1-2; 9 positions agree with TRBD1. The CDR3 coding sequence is TGTGCCTCCGGGACAGGGCCCTATGGCTACACCTTC. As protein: CASGTGPYGYTF. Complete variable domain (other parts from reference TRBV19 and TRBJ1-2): DGGITQSPKYLFRKEGQNVTLSCEQNLNHDAMYWYRQDPGQGLRLIYYSQIVNDFQKGDIAEGYSVSREKKESFPLTVTSAQKNPTAFYLCASGTGPYGYTFGSGTRLTVV.